This T cell receptor (beta chain) appears in the sequencing data of a study of blood T cell repertoires in COVID-19. Turning to the study itself: PBMCs, B-cell-depleted T cells, or T cells were the source of the cDNA or gDNA that made up the material.

Authors' methods: Reference gene primers were amplified, and this amplification served to estimate nucleated cell counts. TCRdb keeps only in-frame clones here, not all; method: immunoSEQ multiplex PCR. The V and J calls and clone size come from that table; D and trimming were worked out from the DNA. Found here are more than 300,000 clones, about nine tenths of them singletons; the top ten hold about 7%. This CDR3 spans 14 amino acids. The V end lost 5 bases, the J end lost 0 bases, and 10 bases lay between the germline ends. Germline-derived CDR1 and CDR2 are LNHDA and SQIVND (reference sequence). The sequenced material came from peripheral blood. The TCR was taken from a woman aged 65 to 85 with COVID-19, enrolled during active disease. The V and J genes are TRBV19 and TRBJ1-2; D remains unclear. The CDR3 sequence: CASSQHSTNYGYTF. The CDR3, as DNA: TGTGCCAGTAGTCAGCACAGTACTAACTATGGCTACACCTTC.